The TCR beta chain under discussion was sequenced for a study of T cell responses to AZD1222 COVID-19 vaccine. As regards this clone: Antigen specificity is unknown.

Trimming left V 9 bases short and J 0 bases short, with 12 bases between. CDR1 is LNHDA, CDR2 SQIVND, per germline (reference sequence). The CDR3 is made up of 15 amino acids. Method: immunoSEQ multiplex PCR; TCRdb's copy keeps in-frame clones and lacks some. The table lists 120,000 to 150,000 clones, about 92% of them singletons. Regarding the study as a whole: Most donors were white British, females outnumbered males, and clonal diversity was possibly underestimated.

This material consisted of peripheral blood, taken on day 0 of AZD1222 vaccination. This TCR was sampled from an adult in good health. The chain has TRBV19 and TRBJ1-6; D possibly corresponds to TRBD1 (6 bases). CDR3 residues: CASTGASSYNSPLHF. The CDR3 nucleotides read TGTGCCAGCACGGGGGCAAGCTCCTATAATTCACCCCTCCACTTT.